This T cell receptor (beta chain) was sequenced during a study of control samples from healthy donors and cancer patients. From germline, CDR1 is SGHAT and CDR2 FQDESV (reference sequence). The CDR3 is made up of 14 amino acids. Trimming left V 5 bases short and J 0 bases short, with 9 bases between. The assay was immunoSEQ multiplex PCR, and TCRdb's table has in-frame clones only and misses some. The sample holds some 150,000 clones, about 90% seen once. V is TRBV11-1 and J is TRBJ2-3, with D hard to call. Sequenced material: blood. This sequence was found in a man aged 30 to 39 in good health. CDR3 residues: CASSPRRSTDTQYF. CDR3 nucleotides: TGTGCCAGCAGCCCTCGACGGAGCACAGATACGCAGTATTTT.